This TCR beta chain stems from a study of CD8+CD57+ T cells in acquired aplastic anemia. On the study more broadly: Sorted CD4+ and CD8+ cells yielded 3.2 ug of DNA on average. Study findings and constraints: Patients versus controls showed no significant CD8+ Simpson's diversity difference.

This CDR3 region has 11 residues. Deletions cut 10 bases from V and 5 bases from J, with 11 bases between. The germline V gene has CDR1 SNHLY and CDR2 FYNNEI. With regard to this clonotype: Antigen: not known.

TCR beta VDJ and CDR3 were profiled, and genomic DNA was the template. MiXCR, applied by TCRdb to the reads, yields one record per CDR3 protein. The data show over 150,000 distinct CDR3 sequences, around half seen once. The patients chosen for sequencing had shown expansion of CD8+CD57+ cells (detected by flow cytometry). The sequence was collected from a human donor with aplastic anemia. The sequenced material came from sorted CD4+, CD8+, or CD8+CD57+ T cells (not recorded which) from PBMCs. This rearrangement joins TRBV2 to TRBJ2-5; D may be TRBD2 (6 bases). CDR3 sequence reads: CANRGRETQYF. The DNA for the CDR3 is TGTGCCAACCGGGGGAGGGAGACCCAGTACTTC. The full variable domain, its missing parts supplied by reference TRBV2 and TRBJ2-5, is EPEVTQTPSHQVTQMGQEVILRCVPISNHLYFYWYRQILGQKVEFLVSFYNNEISEKSEIFDDQFSVERPDGSNFTLKIRSTKLEDSAMYFCANRGRETQYFGPGTRLLVL.